What follows describes a single TCR beta chain. The sample comes from a study of control samples from healthy donors and cancer patients. The method was immunoSEQ multiplex PCR; TCRdb's version includes in-frame clones alone and lacks a portion of them. The profile shows hundreds of thousands of clones, roughly four fifths of them singletons. The germline V gene has CDR1 WNHNN and CDR2 SYGVQD (reference sequence). Trimming removed 5 bases at V and 4 bases at J, with 12 bases between. The length of the CDR3 is 13 residues. The rearrangement uses TRBV10-1 and TRBJ2-7, with a possible D match to TRBD1 (5 bases). Material: PBMCs. The TCR originated in a woman aged 55 to 70 with lung cancer. The CDR3 sequence: CASSQGLGYEQYF. CDR3 nucleotides: TGCGCCAGCAGTCAGGGCTTGGGTTACGAGCAGTACTTC.